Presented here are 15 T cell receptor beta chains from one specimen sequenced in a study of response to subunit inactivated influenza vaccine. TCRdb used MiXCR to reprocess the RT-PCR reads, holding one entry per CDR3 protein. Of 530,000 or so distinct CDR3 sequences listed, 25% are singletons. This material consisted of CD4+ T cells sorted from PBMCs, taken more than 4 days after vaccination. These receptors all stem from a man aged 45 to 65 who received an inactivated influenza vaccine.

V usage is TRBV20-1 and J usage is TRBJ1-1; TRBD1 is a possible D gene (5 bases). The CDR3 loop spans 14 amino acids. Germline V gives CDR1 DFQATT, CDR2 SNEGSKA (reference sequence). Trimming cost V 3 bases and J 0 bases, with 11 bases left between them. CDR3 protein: CSARRQTMNTEAFF. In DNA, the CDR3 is TGCAGTGCTAGGCGACAGACCATGAACACTGAAGCTTTCTTT.

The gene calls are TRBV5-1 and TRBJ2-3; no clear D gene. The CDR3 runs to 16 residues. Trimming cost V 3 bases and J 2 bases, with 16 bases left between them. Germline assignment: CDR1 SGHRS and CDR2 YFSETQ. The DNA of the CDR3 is TGCGCCAGCAGCTCGTGGCGTGGGTCGAACACAGATACGCAGTATTTT. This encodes CASSSWRGSNTDTQYF.

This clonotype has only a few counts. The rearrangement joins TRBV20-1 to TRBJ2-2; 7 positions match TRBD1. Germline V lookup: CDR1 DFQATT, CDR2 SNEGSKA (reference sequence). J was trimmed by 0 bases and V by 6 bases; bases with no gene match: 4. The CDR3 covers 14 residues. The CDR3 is CSAGTATNTGELFF. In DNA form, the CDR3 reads TGCAGTGCGGGGACAGCGACGAACACCGGGGAGCTGTTTTTT.

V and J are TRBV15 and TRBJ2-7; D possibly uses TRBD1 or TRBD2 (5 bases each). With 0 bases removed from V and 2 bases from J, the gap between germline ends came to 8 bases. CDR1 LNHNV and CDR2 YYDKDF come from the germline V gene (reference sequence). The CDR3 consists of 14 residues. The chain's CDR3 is CATSRDQGAYEQYF. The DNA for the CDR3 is TGTGCCACCAGCAGAGATCAGGGAGCCTACGAGCAGTACTTC. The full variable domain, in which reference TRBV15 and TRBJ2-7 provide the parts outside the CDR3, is DAMVIQNPRYQVTQFGKPVTLSCSQTLNHNVMYWYQQKSSQAPKLLFHYYDKDFNNEADTPDNFQSRRPNTSFCFLDIRSPGLGDTAMYLCATSRDQGAYEQYFGPGTRLTVT.

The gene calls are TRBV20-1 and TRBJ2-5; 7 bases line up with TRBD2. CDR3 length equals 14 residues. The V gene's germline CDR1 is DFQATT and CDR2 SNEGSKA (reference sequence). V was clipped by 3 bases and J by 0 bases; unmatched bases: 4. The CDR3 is CSARRGSHQETQYF. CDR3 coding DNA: TGCAGTGCTAGGCGGGGGAGCCACCAAGAGACCCAGTACTTC.

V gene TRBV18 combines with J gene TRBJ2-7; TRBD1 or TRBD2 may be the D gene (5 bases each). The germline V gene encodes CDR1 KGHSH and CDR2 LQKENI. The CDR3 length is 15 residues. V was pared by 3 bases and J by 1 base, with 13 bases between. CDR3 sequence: CASSPNGTRSYEQYF. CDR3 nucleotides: TGTGCCAGCTCACCGAACGGGACGAGATCCTACGAGCAGTACTTC.

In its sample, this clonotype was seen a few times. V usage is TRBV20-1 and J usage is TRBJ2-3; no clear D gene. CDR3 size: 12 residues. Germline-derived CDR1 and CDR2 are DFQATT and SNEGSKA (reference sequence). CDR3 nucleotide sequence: TGCAGCAGACGGAGTCGGACAGATACGCAGTATTTT. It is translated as CSRRSRTDTQYF.

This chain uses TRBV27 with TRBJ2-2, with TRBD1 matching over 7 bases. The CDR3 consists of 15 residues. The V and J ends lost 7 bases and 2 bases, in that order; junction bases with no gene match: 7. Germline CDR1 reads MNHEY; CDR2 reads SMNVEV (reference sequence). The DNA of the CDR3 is TGTGCCAGCATTCCAGGGGGAGCCAACACCGGGGAGCTGTTTTTT. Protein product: CASIPGGANTGELFF.

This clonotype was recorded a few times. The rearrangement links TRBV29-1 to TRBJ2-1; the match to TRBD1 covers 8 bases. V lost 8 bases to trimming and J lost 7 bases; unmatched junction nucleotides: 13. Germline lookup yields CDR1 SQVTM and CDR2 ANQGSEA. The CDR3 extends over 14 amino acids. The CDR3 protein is CSTRQGRRENEQFF. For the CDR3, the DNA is TGCAGCACCCGACAGGGGAGGAGGGAAAATGAGCAGTTCTTC.

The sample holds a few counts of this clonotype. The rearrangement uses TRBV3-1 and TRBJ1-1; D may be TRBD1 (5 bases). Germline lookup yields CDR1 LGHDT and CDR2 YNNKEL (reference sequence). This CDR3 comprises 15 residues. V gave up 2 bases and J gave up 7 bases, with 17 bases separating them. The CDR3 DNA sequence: TGTGCCAGCAGCCAACCGGGACGAGCTACTCTTGAAGCTTTCTTT. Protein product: CASSQPGRATLEAFF.

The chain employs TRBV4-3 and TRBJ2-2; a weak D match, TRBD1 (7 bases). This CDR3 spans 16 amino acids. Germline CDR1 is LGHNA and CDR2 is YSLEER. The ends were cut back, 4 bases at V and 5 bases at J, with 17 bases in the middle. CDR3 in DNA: TGCGCCAGCAGCCTTACTTATTCAGGGGGGACCGGGGAGCTGTTTTTT. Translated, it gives CASSLTYSGGTGELFF.

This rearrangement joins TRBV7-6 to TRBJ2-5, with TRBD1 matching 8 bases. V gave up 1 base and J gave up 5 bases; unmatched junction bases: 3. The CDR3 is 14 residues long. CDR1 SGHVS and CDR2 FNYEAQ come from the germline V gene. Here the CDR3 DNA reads TGTGCCAGCAGCTTAGTGCACAGGGGGGAGACCCAGTACTTC. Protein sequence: CASSLVHRGETQYF.

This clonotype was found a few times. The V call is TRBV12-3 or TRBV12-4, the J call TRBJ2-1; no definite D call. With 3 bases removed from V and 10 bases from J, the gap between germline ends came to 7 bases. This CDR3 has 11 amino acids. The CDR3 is CASSFGSEQFF. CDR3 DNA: TGTGCCAGCAGTTTCGGGTCCGAGCAGTTCTTC.

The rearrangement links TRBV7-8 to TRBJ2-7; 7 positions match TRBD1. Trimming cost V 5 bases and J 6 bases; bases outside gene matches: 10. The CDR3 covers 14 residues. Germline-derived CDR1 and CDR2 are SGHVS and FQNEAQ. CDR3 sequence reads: CASSPDRVFPEQYF. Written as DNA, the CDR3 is TGTGCCAGCAGCCCAGACAGGGTCTTCCCCGAGCAGTACTTC.

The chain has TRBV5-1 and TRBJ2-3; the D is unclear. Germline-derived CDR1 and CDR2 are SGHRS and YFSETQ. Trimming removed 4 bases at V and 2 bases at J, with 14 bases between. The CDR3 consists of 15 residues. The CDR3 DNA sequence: TGCGCCAGCAGCCGAAAAACGGAGAACACAGATACGCAGTATTTT. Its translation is CASSRKTENTDTQYF.